The T cell receptor beta chain described here comes from a study of blood T cell repertoires in COVID-19. Background on the study: Collection of acute and convalescent COVID-19 samples took place in the United States, Italy and Spain.

The protocol was immunoSEQ multiplex PCR, while the TCRdb copy is restricted to in-frame clones and leaves out a portion. The sample holds roughly 280,000 clones, 88% seen once. The receptor was derived from a woman between 45 and 65 years old who had recovered from COVID-19. Sequencing was carried out using PBMCs or T cells enriched from blood (not recorded which).

CDR3 amino acids: CASRLGTSITGELFF. As DNA, the CDR3 is TGTGCCAGCCGCCTGGGGACTTCCATCACCGGGGAGCTGTTTTTT. This chain joins TRBV2 and TRBJ2-2; a possible D gene is TRBD2 (6 bases). The CDR3 consists of 15 residues. Trimming stripped 8 bases from V and 4 bases from J, with 17 bases between. Germline V gene lookup returns CDR1 SNHLY and CDR2 FYNNEI.